This T cell receptor beta chain is drawn from a study of T cell responses to AZD1222 COVID-19 vaccine. The repertoire was sequenced with immunoSEQ multiplex PCR; TCRdb's copy has only in-frame clones and lacks some. The sample holds about 150,000 clones, approximately 92% seen once. Germline loops: CDR1 SEHNR, CDR2 FQNEAQ (reference sequence). The CDR3 sequence is 15 residues long. V trimming: 0 bases; J trimming: 1 base; junction bases outside the gene matches: 2. Material: peripheral blood, obtained on day 0 of AZD1222 vaccination. The receptor was isolated from an adult in good health. This sequence joins TRBV7-9 and TRBJ1-1, with 7 bases identical to TRBD1. As DNA, the CDR3 is TGTGCCAGCAGCTTAGCCGACAGGGCGAACACTGAAGCTTTCTTT. Its translation is CASSLADRANTEAFF.